This T cell receptor (beta chain) appears in the sequencing data of a study of graft-versus-host responses after intestinal transplantation. Overall study context: Each of the recipients got a multivisceral, liver-intestinal, or isolated intestinal transplant. Among the recipients, all got anti-thymocyte globulin induction and then tacrolimus and steroids for 3 to 4 years.

Only in-frame clones appear in the TCRdb table, and some are missing; sequencing was by immunoSEQ multiplex PCR. The sample consists of almost 85,000 clones, around 92% of them appearing once. Study-level points and caveats: Researchers found GvH clones in recipient marrow, and some showed up first in ileum or blood.

About this clone itself: As yet, its antigen is unknown.

The CDR3 runs 14 residues. Germline-derived CDR1 and CDR2 are LNHDA and SQIVND (reference sequence). Trimming took 4 bases from V and 3 from J; bases not matched to a gene: 3. The sequence was obtained from a human donor who received an intestinal transplant. The chain carries TRBV19 and TRBJ2-3, with 8 bases that match TRBD1. The sequences come from unstimulated CD4+ T cells sorted from spleen or lymph node cells, collected before intestinal transplant. CDR3 amino acids: CASSSRGQTDTQYF. In nucleotides, the CDR3 is TGTGCCAGTAGTAGCAGGGGGCAGACAGATACGCAGTATTTT. Variable domain in full (rest from reference TRBV19 and TRBJ2-3): DGGITQSPKYLFRKEGQNVTLSCEQNLNHDAMYWYRQDPGQGLRLIYYSQIVNDFQKGDIAEGYSVSREKKESFPLTVTSAQKNPTAFYLCASSSRGQTDTQYFGPGTRLTVL.